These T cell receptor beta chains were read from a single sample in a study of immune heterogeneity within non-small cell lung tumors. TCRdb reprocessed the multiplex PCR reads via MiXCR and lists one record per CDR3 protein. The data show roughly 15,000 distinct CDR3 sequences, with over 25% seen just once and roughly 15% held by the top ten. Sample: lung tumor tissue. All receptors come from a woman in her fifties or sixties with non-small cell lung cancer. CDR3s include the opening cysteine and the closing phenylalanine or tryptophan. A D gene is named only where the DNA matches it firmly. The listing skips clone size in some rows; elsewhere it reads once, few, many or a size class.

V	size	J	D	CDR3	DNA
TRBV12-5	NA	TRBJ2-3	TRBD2	CASSPRRGSGVSTNTQYF	TGTGCTAGCTCCCCTCGCCGGGGTAGCGGGGTAAGCACAAATACGCAGTATTTT
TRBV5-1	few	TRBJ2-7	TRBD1	CASSLARGLYQYF	TGCGCCAGCAGCTTGGCCAGGGGGCTCTATCAGTACTTC
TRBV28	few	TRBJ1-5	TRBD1	CASTEGGGQGNNQPQHF	TGTGCCAGCACCGAAGGGGGAGGACAGGGGAATAATCAGCCCCAGCATTTT
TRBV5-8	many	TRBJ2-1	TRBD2	CASSLAAGLAGGEQFF	TGTGCCAGCAGCTTGGCCGCGGGACTAGCGGGGGGGGAGCAGTTCTTC
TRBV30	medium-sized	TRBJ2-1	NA	CAWSVNYEQFF	TGTGCCTGGAGTGTAAATTATGAGCAGTTCTTC
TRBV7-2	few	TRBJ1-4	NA	CASSLVVDYNEKLFF	TGTGCCAGCAGCTTAGTGGTAGACTATAATGAAAAACTGTTTTTT
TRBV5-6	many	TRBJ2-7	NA	CASLKWGGRYEQYF	TGTGCCTCATTGAAGTGGGGGGGGCGGTACGAGCAGTACTTC
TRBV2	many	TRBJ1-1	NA	CASSEWAGVGISRSRDTEAFF	TGTGCCAGCAGTGAATGGGCAGGGGTGGGGATTAGTCGGAGCCGGGACACTGAAGCTTTCTTT
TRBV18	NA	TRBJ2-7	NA	CASSTGTPYRQYF	TGTGCCAGCTCAACCGGCACGCCTTATCGACAGTACTTC
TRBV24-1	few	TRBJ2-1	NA	CATSDLGSTNEQFF	TGTGCCACCAGTGATTTGGGCTCGACTAATGAGCAGTTCTTC
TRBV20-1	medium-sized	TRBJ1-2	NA	CSASADRYGYTF	TGCAGTGCTTCCGCCGACAGATATGGCTACACCTTC
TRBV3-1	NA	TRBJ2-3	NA	CASSPRQSFIADTQYF	TGTGCCAGCAGCCCACGACAGAGCTTTATTGCAGATACGCAGTATTTT
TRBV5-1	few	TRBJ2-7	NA	CASSFVAGSSYEQYF	TGCGCCAGCAGCTTTGTAGCAGGTAGCTCCTACGAGCAGTACTTC
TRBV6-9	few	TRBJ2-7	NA	CASSSPPPGSGDSEQYF	TGTGCCAGCAGTTCCCCACCCCCGGGAAGCGGGGACAGCGAGCAGTACTTC
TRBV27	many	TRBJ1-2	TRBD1	CASSPSDRVGGYTF	TGTGCCAGCAGTCCATCGGACAGGGTGGGGGGCTACACCTTC
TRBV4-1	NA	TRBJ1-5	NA	CASSQEGTSPNQPQHF	TGCGCCAGCAGCCAAGAGGGGACATCACCTAATCAGCCCCAGCATTTT
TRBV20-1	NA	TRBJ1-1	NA	CSAKTGGGGYTEAFF	TGCAGTGCCAAGACCGGGGGGGGGGGTTACACTGAAGCTTTCTTT
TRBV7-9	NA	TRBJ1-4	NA	CASSRRRNNEKLFF	TGTGCCAGCAGCCGAAGACGGAATAATGAAAAACTGTTTTTT
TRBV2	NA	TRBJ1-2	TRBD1	CAFPRTGLYYGYTF	TGTGCCTTTCCCCGGACAGGGCTTTATTATGGCTACACCTTC
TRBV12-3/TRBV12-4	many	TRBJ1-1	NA	CASSSRTGTEAFF	TGTGCCAGCAGTTCAAGGACGGGCACTGAAGCTTTCTTT
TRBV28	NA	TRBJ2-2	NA	CASSLSGLNTGELFF	TGTGCCAGCAGTTTATCAGGACTTAACACCGGGGAGCTGTTTTTT
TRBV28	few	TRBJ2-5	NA	CASSLWDRGGRETQYF	TGTGCCAGCAGTTTATGGGATAGGGGGGGCAGGGAGACCCAGTACTTC
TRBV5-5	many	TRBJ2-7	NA	CASSLDLQGEQYF	TGTGCCAGCAGCTTGGATCTGCAGGGCGAGCAGTACTTC
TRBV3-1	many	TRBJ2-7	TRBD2	CASSVTFSGGAREQYF	TGTGCCAGCAGCGTCACCTTTAGCGGGGGGGCGAGGGAGCAGTACTTC
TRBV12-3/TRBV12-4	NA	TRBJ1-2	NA	CVSGLGSSDYGYTF	TGTGTCAGCGGCCTAGGGAGTTCCGACTATGGCTACACCTTC
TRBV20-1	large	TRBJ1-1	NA	CSARDGGKGVAFF	TGCAGTGCTAGAGATGGGGGGAAGGGGGTAGCTTTCTTT
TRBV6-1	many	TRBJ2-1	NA	CASRNNEQFF	TGTGCCAGCAGAAACAATGAGCAGTTCTTC
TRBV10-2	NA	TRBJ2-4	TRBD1	CASRPGQGDAAAPIQYF	TGCGCCAGCAGGCCGGGACAGGGGGATGCCGCCGCCCCCATTCAGTACTTC
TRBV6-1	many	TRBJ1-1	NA	CASSETQLVTGEAFF	TGTGCCAGCAGTGAAACCCAGCTCGTAACAGGGGAAGCTTTCTTT
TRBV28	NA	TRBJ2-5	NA	CASSSGGRAEETQYF	TGTGCCAGCAGTTCCGGGGGCCGCGCGGAAGAGACCCAGTACTTC
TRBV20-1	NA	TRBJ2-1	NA	CSAPPAVSELSSYNEQFF	TGCAGTGCCCCGCCCGCGGTCTCGGAATTAAGCTCCTACAATGAGCAGTTCTTC
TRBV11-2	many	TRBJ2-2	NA	CASSRSNLDGELFF	TGTGCCAGCAGCCGCTCTAACCTGGACGGGGAGCTGTTTTTT
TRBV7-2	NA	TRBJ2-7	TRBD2	CASSFGLAGDEQYF	TGTGCCAGCAGCTTTGGACTAGCGGGAGACGAGCAGTACTTC
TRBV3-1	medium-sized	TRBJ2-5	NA	CASSPTRTVGETQYF	TGTGCCAGCAGCCCCACCAGGACAGTCGGAGAGACCCAGTACTTC
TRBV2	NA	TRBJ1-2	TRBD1	CASSEDRTYGYTF	TGTGCCAGCAGTGAGGACAGGACCTATGGCTACACCTTC
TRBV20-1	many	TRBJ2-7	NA	CSTRGPLEKGPYEQYF	TGCAGTACACGAGGGCCTCTCGAAAAAGGCCCCTACGAGCAGTACTTC
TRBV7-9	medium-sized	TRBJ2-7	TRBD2	CASSSGRGGLYEQYF	TGTGCCAGCAGCTCGGGGAGGGGAGGGCTCTACGAGCAGTACTTC
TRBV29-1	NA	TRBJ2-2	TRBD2	CSVEGTRGAGELFF	TGCAGCGTTGAAGGGACTAGGGGCGCCGGGGAGCTGTTTTTT
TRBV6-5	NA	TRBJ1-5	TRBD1	CAAVSARGDRAPSNQPQHF	TGTGCGGCAGTTTCCGCCCGCGGGGACAGGGCCCCTAGCAATCAGCCCCAGCATTTT
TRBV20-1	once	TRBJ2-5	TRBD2	CSARGTSGRTRTQYF	TGCAGTGCTAGAGGGACTAGCGGGAGAACCCGGACCCAGTACTTC
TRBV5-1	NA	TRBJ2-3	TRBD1	CASSQVRVDRGTDTQYF	TGCGCCAGCAGCCAAGTCAGGGTGGACAGGGGCACAGATACGCAGTATTTT
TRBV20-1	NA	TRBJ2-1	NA	CSARNRFPYNEQFF	TGCAGTGCTAGAAACAGGTTCCCCTACAATGAGCAGTTCTTC
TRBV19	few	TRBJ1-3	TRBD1	CASTGDRISGNTIYF	TGTGCCAGTACCGGGGACAGGATCTCTGGAAACACCATATATTTT
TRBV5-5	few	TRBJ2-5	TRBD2	CASSQDRTSGGWETQYF	TGTGCCAGCAGCCAGGACAGGACTAGCGGGGGTTGGGAGACCCAGTACTTC
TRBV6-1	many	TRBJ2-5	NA	CASSEPQGVETQYF	TGTGCCAGCAGTGAACCCCAGGGCGTGGAGACCCAGTACTTC
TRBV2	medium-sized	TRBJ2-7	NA	CASSEDSGTYEQYF	TGTGCCAGCAGTGAAGACTCCGGCACCTACGAGCAGTACTTC
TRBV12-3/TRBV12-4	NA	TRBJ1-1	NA	CASSSYHHQNTEAFF	TGTGCCAGCAGTTCCTACCATCACCAGAACACTGAAGCTTTCTTT
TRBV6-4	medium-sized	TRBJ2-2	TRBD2	CAGSQTSGNTGELFF	TGTGCCGGATCCCAGACTAGCGGGAACACCGGGGAGCTGTTTTTT
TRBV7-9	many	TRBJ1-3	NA	CASSSWPGNTIYF	TGTGCCAGCAGCTCCTGGCCTGGAAACACCATATATTTT
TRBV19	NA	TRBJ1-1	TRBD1	CASSAGTGGGNTEAFF	TGTGCCAGTAGTGCCGGGACAGGGGGGGGGAACACTGAAGCTTTCTTT